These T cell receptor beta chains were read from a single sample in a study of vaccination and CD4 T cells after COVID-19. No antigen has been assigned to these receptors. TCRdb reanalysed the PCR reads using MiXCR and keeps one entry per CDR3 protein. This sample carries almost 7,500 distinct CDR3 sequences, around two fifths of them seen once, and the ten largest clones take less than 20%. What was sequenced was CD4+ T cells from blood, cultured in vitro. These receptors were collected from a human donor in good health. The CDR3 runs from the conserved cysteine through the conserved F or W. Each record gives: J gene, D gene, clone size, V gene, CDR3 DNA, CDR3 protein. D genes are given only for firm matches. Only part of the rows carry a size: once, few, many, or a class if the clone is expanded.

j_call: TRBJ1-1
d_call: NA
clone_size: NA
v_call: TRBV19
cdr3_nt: TGTGCCAGTAGTATTAGGTTTGGAGGTGGCACTGAAGCTTTCTTT
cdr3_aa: CASSIRFGGGTEAFF

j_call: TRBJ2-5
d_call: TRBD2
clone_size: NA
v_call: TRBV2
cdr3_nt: TGTGCCAGCAGATCGGGGACTAGCGGGTCTGAGACCCAGTACTTC
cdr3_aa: CASRSGTSGSETQYF

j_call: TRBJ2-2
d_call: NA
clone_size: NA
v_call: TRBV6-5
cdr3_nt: TGTGCCAGCAGTTACAATCTCGCGGCGAACACCGGGGAGCTGTTTTTT
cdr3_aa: CASSYNLAANTGELFF

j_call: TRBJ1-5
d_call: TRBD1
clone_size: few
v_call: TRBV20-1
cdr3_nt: TGCAGTGCTAGCCCCGGGACAGGGGATCAGCCCCAGCATTTT
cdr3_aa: CSASPGTGDQPQHF

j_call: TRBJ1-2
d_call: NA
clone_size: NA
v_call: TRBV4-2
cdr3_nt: TGTGCCAGCAGCCAAGATGACAGGAACTATGGCTACACCTTC
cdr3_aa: CASSQDDRNYGYTF

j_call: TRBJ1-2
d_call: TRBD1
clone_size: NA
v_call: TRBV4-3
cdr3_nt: TGCGCCAGCAGCGCCACGACAGGGAGCTACACCTTC
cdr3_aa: CASSATTGSYTF

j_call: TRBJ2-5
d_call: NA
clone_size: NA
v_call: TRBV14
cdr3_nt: TGTGCCAGCAGCCAAGATCGCAGATTCGGGGAGACCCAGTACTTC
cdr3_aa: CASSQDRRFGETQYF

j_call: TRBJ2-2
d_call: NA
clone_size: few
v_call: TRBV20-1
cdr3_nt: TGCAGTGCTAGCGGACAGGGGACTAGGACGGGGGAGCTGTTTTTT
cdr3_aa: CSASGQGTRTGELFF

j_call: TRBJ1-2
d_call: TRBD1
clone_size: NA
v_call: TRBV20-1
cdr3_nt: TGCAGTGCTAGGAAGGACAGGGGGAACTATGGCTACACCTTC
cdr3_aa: CSARKDRGNYGYTF

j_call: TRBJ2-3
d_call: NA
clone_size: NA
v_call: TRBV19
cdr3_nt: TGTGCCAGTGATAAGGGGGGCAGGATCACAGATACGCAGTATTTT
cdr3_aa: CASDKGGRITDTQYF

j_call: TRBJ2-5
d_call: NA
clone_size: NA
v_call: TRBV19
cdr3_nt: TGTGCCAGTATCGACGGTAAGGGGACCCAGTACTTC
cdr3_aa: CASIDGKGTQYF

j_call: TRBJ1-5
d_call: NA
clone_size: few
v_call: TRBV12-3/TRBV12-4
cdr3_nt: TGTGCCAGCAGTTTAGTCACGGGGGGCGATCAGCCCCAGCATTTT
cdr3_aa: CASSLVTGGDQPQHF

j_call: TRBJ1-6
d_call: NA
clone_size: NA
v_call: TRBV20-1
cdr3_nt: TGCAGTGCTAGAGATAAGGCAGTGCTAAATTCACCCCTCCACTTT
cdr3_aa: CSARDKAVLNSPLHF

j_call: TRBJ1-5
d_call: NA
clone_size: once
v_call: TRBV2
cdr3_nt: TGTGCCAGCGGGGGGCCCGGGCTGAAGAGCAATCAGCCCCAGCATTTT
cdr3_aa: CASGGPGLKSNQPQHF

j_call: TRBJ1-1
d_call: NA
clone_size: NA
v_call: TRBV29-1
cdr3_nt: TGCAGCGCGGGGTTTATGAACACTGAAGCTTTCTTT
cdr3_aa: CSAGFMNTEAFF

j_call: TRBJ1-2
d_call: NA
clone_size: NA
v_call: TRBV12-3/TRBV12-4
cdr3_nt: TGTGCCAGCAATTCCCTCGGGAGGGGACTGGGGGGCTACACCTTC
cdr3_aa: CASNSLGRGLGGYTF

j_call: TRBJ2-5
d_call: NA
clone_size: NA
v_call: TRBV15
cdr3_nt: TGTGCCACCAGCGCCCGCCTGGCGGGGGAGACCCAGTACTTC
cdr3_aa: CATSARLAGETQYF

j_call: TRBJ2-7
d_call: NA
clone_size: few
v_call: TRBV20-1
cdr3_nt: TGCAGTGCTCTGGACGGTTCCTACGAGCAGTACTTC
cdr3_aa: CSALDGSYEQYF

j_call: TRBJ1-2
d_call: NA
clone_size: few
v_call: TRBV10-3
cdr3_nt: TGTGCCATCAGTGGGGGACGGGACTATGGCTACACCTTC
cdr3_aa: CAISGGRDYGYTF

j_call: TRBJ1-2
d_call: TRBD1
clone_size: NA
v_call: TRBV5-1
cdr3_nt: TGCGCCAGCAGCCGGGACAGCCCTAACTATGGCTACACCTTC
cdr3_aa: CASSRDSPNYGYTF

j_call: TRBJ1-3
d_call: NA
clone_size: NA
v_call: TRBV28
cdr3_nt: TGTGCCAGCAGTATGACCGCCAGGGGAACTGGAAACACCATATATTTT
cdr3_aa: CASSMTARGTGNTIYF

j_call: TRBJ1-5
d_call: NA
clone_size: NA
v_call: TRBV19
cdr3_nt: TGTGCCAGTCAACGGGGGCGCGCAGGCAATCAGCCCCAGCATTTT
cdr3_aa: CASQRGRAGNQPQHF

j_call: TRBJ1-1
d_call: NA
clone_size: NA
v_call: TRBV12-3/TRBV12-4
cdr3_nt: TGTGCCAGCAGTAAGCAGGGGAACACTGAAGCTTTCTTT
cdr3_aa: CASSKQGNTEAFF

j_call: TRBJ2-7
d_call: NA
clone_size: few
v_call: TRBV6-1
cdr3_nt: TGTGCCGGGAGATCAGGCAGTAGCTACGAGCAGTACTTC
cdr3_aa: CAGRSGSSYEQYF

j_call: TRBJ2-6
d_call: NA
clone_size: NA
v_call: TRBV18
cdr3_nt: TGTGCCAGCTCACCCCGGGACACCTCTGGGGCCAACGTCCTGACTTTC
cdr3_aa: CASSPRDTSGANVLTF

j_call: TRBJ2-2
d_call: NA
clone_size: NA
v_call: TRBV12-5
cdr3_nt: TGTGCTAGTGGGACCGGGTCCACGAACACCGGGGAGCTGTTTTTT
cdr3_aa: CASGTGSTNTGELFF

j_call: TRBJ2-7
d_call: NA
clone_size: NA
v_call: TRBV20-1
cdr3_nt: TGCAGTGCTCTCCCACCGGTGAGCTCCTACGAGCAGTACTTC
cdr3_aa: CSALPPVSSYEQYF

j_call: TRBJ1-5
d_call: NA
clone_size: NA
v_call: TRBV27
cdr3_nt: TGTGCCACCAGCCAGGAGGGCCCTCAGCCCCAGCATTTT
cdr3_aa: CATSQEGPQPQHF

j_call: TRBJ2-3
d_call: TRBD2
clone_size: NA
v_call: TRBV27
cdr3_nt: TGTGCCAGCAGACTTGGGACTAGCCCCGTGTATTTT
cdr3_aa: CASRLGTSPVYF

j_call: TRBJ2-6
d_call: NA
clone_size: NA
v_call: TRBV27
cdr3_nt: TGTGCCAGCAGTTTAAGCAGGGCGCTCTCTGGGGCCAACGTCCTGACTTTC
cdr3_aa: CASSLSRALSGANVLTF

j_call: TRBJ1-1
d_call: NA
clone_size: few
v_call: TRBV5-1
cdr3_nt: TGCGCCAGCAGTGCCTCCCAGGGTGGGAACACTGAAGCTTTCTTT
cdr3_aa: CASSASQGGNTEAFF

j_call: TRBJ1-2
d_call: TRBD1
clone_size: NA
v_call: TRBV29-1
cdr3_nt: TGCAGCGTTGAAGTTGCACAGGGGGCTGGTGGCTACACCTTC
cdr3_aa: CSVEVAQGAGGYTF

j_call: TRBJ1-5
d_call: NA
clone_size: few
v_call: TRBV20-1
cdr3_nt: TGCAGTGCTAGAGAGGCGTACCCCAATCAGCCCCAGCATTTT
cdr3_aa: CSAREAYPNQPQHF

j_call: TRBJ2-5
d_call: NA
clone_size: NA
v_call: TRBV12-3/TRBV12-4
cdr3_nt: TGTGCCAGCAGCCTAACCGCCCGACGGAAGTTGACCCAGTACTTC
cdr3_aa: CASSLTARRKLTQYF

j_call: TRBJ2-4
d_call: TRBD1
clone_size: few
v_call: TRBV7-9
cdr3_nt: TGTGCCAGCAGCCCAGGGGGCTCTAAAAACATTCAGTACTTC
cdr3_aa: CASSPGGSKNIQYF

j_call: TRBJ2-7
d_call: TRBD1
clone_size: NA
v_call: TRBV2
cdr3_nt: TGTGCCAGCAAGCCGACTCGACAGGGTTACGAGCAGTACTTC
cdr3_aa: CASKPTRQGYEQYF

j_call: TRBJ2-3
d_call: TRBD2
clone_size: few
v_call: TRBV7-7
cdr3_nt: TGTGCCAGCAGCTTAGCTAGCGGGAGCACAGATACGCAGTATTTT
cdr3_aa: CASSLASGSTDTQYF

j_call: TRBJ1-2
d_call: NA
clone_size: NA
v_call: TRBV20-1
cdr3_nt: TGCAGTGCTAACAAGAACTCCGCTAACTATGGCTACACCTTC
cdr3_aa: CSANKNSANYGYTF

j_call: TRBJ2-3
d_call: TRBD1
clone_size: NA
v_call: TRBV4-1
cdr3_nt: TGCGCCAGCAGCCGCATGACAGGGGGATTAGATACGCAGTATTTT
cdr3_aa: CASSRMTGGLDTQYF

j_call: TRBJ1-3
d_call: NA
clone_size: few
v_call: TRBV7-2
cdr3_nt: TGTGCCAGCACCTTACCTAGTGGGGGAAACACCATATATTTT
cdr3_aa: CASTLPSGGNTIYF

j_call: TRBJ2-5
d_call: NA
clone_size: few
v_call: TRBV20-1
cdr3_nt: TGCAGTGTCCCGGGTCCCTACAGCGGCGAGACCCAGTACTTC
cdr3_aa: CSVPGPYSGETQYF

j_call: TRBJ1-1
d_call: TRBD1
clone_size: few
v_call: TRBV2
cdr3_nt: TGTGCCAGCATTACGGACAGGACGAACACTGAAGCTTTCTTT
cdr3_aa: CASITDRTNTEAFF

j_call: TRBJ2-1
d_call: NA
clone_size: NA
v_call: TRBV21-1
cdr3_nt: TGTGCCAGCAGCAAATTTGGCGGGGGCCACAATGAGCAGTTCTTC
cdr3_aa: CASSKFGGGHNEQFF

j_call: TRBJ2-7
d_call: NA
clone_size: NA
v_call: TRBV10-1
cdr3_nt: TGCGCCAGCAGTGAGTCGACGGGGGGCCACGAGCAGTACTTC
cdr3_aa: CASSESTGGHEQYF

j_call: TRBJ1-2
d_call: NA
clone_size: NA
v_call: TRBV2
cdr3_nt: TGTGCCAGCAGGCCTCACAGGGACTCTCACTATGGCTACACCTTC
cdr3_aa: CASRPHRDSHYGYTF

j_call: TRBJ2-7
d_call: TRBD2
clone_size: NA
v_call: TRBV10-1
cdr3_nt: TGCGCCAGTAGCGGGGGGTCCTACGAGCAGTACTTC
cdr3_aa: CASSGGSYEQYF

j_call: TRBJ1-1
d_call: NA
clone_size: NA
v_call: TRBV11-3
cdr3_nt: TGTGCCAGCAGCTTCCAGGCGAACACTGAAGCTTTCTTT
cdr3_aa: CASSFQANTEAFF

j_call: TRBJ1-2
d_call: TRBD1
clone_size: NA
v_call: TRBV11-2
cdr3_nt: TGTGCCAGCAGCTCCCGGACAGGGGGGTCCGACTATGGCTACACCTTC
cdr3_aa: CASSSRTGGSDYGYTF

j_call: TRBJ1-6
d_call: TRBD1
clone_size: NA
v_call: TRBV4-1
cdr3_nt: TGCGCCAGCAGCCAAACCGACAGGGAGGGTTCACCCCTCCACTTT
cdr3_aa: CASSQTDREGSPLHF

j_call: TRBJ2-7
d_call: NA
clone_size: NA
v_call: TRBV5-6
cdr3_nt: TGTGCCAGCAGTCTCGCCTACGAGCAGTACTTC
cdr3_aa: CASSLAYEQYF

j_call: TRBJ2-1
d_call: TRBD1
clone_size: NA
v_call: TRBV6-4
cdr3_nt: TGTGCCAGCAGCAACACAGGGGGCCGGGGTGGCAATGAGCAGTTCTTC
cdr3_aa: CASSNTGGRGGNEQFF

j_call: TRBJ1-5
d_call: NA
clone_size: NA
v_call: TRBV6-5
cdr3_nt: TGTGCCAGCAGTTACTCGATTCAATTCAATCAGCCCCAGCATTTT
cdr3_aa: CASSYSIQFNQPQHF